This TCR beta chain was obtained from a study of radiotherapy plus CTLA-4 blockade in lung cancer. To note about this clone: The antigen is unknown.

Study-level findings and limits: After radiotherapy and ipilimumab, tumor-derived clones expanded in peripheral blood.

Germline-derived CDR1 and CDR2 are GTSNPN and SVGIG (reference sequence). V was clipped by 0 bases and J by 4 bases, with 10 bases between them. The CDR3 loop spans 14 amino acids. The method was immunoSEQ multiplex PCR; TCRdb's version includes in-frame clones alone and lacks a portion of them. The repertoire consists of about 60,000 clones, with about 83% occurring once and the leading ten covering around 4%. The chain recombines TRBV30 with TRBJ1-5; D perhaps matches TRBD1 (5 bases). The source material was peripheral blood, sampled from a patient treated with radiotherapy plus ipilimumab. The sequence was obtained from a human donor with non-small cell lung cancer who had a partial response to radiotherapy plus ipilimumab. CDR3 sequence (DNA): TGTGCCTGGAGTGTACGACAGATTAATCAGCCCCAGCATTTT. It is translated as CAWSVRQINQPQHF.